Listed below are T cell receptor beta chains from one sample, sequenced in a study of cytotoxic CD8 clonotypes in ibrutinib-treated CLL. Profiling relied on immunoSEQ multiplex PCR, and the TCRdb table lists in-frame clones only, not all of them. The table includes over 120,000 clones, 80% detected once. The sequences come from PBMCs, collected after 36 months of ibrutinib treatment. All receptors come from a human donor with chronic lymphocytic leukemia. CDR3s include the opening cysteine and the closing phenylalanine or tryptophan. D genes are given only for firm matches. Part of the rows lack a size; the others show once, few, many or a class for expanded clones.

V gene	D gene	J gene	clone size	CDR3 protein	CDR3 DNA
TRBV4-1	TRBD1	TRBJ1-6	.	CASSQTTTGARTLHF	TGCGCCAGCAGCCAAACGACAACAGGGGCCCGGACCCTCCACTTT
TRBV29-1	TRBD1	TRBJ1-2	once	CSADPGGRYGYTF	TGCAGCGCTGACCCAGGGGGCAGATATGGCTACACCTTC
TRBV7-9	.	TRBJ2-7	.	CASSSNSALSYEQYF	TGTGCCAGCAGCTCCAATAGCGCCCTCTCCTACGAGCAGTACTTC
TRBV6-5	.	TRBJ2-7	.	CASSYSMGRGGQYF	TGTGCCAGCAGTTACTCGATGGGTAGAGGGGGGCAGTACTTC
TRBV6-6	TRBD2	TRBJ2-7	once	CASSSWTSGAYEQYF	TGTGCCAGCAGTTCCTGGACTAGCGGAGCCTACGAGCAGTACTTC
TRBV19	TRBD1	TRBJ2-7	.	CASSIGDRGYSEQYF	TGTGCCAGTAGTATTGGAGACAGGGGGTATTCCGAGCAGTACTTC
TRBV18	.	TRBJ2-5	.	CASSPMGIRETQYF	TGTGCCAGCTCACCGATGGGAATCCGGGAGACCCAGTACTTC
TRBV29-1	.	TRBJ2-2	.	CSALGGRGTGELFF	TGCAGCGCCCTAGGAGGGAGAGGCACCGGGGAGCTGTTTTTT
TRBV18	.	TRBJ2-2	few	CASSPGADTGELFF	TGTGCCAGCTCACCGGGCGCGGACACCGGGGAGCTGTTTTTT
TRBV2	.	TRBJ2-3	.	CASKGGTDTQYF	TGTGCCAGCAAAGGCGGCACAGATACGCAGTATTTT
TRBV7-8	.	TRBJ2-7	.	CASSPRGGGVAYEQYF	TGTGCCAGCAGCCCTAGAGGTGGGGGAGTGGCCTACGAGCAGTACTTC
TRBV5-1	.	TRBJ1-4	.	CASSFGALNEKLFF	TGCGCCAGCAGCTTCGGGGCCTTGAATGAAAAACTGTTTTTT
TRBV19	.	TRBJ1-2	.	CASSILRGINYGYTF	TGTGCCAGTAGTATATTACGGGGTATCAACTATGGCTACACCTTC
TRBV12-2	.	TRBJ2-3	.	CASRLSGTLRSTQYF	TGTGCAAGTCGCTTAAGTGGGACACTGCGTTCTACGCAGTATTTT
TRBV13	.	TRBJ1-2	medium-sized	CASSLGSPYGYTF	TGTGCCAGCAGCTTAGGGTCCCCCTATGGCTACACCTTC
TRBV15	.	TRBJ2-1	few	CATRRGQYNEQFF	TGTGCCACCAGACGGGGGCAGTACAATGAGCAGTTCTTC
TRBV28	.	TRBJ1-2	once	CASSYTVYYGYTF	TGTGCCAGCAGTTATACAGTATACTATGGCTACACCTTC
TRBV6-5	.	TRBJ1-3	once	CASSYSGSRGNTIYF	TGTGCCAGCAGTTACTCAGGGAGTCGGGGAAACACCATATATTTT
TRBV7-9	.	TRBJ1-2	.	CASSLVQHSDYLNYGYTF	TGTGCCAGCAGCTTAGTCCAACACTCCGACTATCTTAACTATGGCTACACCTTC
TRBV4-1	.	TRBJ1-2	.	CASSQQPLRAANYGYTF	TGCGCCAGCAGCCAACAGCCCCTCAGGGCGGCAAACTATGGCTACACCTTC
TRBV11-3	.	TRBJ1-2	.	CASSPRAGQGGYTF	TGTGCCAGCAGCCCTCGTGCAGGGCAGGGTGGCTACACCTTC
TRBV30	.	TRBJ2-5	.	CAWNRGQETQYF	TGTGCCTGGAACCGGGGCCAAGAGACCCAGTACTTC
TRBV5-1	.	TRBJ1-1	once	CASSVVMNTEAFF	TGCGCCAGCAGCGTAGTAATGAACACTGAAGCTTTCTTT
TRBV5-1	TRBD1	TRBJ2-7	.	CASSNGQGWDEQYF	TGCGCCAGCAGCAACGGACAGGGGTGGGACGAGCAGTACTTC
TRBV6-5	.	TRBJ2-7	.	CASSYRGSYEQYF	TGTGCCAGCAGTTATAGGGGATCCTACGAGCAGTACTTC
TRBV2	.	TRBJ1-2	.	CASSEARTNYGYTF	TGTGCCAGCTCCGAGGCACGGACTAACTATGGCTACACCTTC
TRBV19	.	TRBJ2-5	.	CASSIGQPQETQYF	TGTGCCAGTAGTATCGGTCAACCACAAGAGACCCAGTACTTC
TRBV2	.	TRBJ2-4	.	CASRSTGTQAKNIQYF	TGTGCCAGCAGATCTACCGGGACACAGGCCAAAAACATTCAGTACTTC
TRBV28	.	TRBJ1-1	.	CAGSGRWNTEAFF	TGTGCCGGGTCGGGCAGGTGGAACACTGAAGCTTTCTTT
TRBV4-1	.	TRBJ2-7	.	CASSQGISVTSYEQYF	TGCGCCAGCAGCCAAGGTATTAGCGTAACCTCCTACGAGCAGTACTTC
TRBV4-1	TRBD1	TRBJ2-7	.	CASSHEPRDSRREQYF	TGCGCCAGCAGCCATGAACCCCGGGACAGCCGGAGGGAGCAGTACTTC
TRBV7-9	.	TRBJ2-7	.	CASSFPDYEQYF	TGTGCCAGCAGCTTCCCGGACTACGAGCAGTACTTC
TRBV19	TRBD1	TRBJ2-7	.	CASSRHRGGNEQYF	TGTGCCAGTAGCCGGCACAGGGGTGGGAACGAGCAGTACTTC
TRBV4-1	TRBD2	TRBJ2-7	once	CASSLRMGLAGSYEQYF	TGCGCCAGCAGCCTGAGAATGGGACTAGCGGGGTCCTACGAGCAGTACTTC
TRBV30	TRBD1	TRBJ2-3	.	CAWSVQGADTQYF	TGTGCCTGGAGTGTACAGGGGGCAGATACGCAGTATTTT
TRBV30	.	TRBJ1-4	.	CAWSVWGATNEKLFF	TGTGCCTGGAGTGTATGGGGGGCAACTAATGAAAAACTGTTTTTT
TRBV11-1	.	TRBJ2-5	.	CASSLSEAIVTQYF	TGTGCCAGCAGCTTATCAGAGGCAATCGTGACCCAGTACTTC
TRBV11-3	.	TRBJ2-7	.	CASSLVSGVEQYF	TGTGCCAGCAGCTTAGTATCGGGGGTCGAGCAGTACTTC